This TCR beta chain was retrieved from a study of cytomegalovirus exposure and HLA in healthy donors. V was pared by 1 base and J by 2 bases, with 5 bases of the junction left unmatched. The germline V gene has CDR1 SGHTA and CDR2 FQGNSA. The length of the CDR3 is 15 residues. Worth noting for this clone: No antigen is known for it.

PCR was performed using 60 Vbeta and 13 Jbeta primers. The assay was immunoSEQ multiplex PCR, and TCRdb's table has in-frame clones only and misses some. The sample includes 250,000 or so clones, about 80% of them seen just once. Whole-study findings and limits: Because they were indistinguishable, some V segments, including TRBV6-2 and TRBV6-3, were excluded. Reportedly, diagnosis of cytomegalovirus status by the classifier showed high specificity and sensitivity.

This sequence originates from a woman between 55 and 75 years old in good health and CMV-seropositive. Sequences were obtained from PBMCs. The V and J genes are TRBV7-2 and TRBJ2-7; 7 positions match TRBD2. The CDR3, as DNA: TGTGCCAGCAGCTTAGAGGGACTAATCGCCTACGAGCAGTACTTC. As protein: CASSLEGLIAYEQYF.